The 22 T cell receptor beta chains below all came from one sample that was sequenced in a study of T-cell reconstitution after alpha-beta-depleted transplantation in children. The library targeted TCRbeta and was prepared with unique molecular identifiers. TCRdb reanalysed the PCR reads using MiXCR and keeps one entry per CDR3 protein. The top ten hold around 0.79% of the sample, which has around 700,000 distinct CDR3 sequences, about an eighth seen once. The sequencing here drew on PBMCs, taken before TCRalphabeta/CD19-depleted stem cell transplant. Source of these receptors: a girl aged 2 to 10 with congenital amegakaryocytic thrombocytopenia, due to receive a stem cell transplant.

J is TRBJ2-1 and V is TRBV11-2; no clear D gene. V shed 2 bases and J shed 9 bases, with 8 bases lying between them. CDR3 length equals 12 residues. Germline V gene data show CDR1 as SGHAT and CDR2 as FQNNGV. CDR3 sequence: CASSLLVVEQFF. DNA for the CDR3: TGTGCCAGCAGCTTACTTGTAGTTGAGCAGTTCTTC.

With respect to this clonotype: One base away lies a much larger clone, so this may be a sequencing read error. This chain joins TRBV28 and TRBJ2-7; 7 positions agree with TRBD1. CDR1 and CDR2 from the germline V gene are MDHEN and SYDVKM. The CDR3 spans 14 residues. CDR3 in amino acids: CAGSVQGYYHEQYF. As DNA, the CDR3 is TGTGCCGGCAGTGTACAGGGGTACTATCACGAGCAGTACTTC.

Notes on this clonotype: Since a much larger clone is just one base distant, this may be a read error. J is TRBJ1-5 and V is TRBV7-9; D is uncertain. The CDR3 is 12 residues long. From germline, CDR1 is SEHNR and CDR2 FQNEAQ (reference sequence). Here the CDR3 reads CASSLGGQPRHF. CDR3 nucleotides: TGTGCCAGCAGCTTAGGAGGGCAGCCCCGGCATTTT.

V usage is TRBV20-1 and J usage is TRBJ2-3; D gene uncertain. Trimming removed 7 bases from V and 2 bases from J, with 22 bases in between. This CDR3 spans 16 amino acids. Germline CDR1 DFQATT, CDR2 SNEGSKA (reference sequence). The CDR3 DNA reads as TGCAGTGTCTCGGGCGAAAGGCGACATTCCACAGATACGCAGTATTTT. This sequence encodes CSVSGERRHSTDTQYF.

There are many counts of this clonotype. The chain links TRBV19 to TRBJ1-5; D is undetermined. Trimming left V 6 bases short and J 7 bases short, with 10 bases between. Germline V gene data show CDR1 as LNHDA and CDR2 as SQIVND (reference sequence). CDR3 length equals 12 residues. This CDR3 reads CASSGFGQPQHF. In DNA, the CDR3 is TGTGCCAGTAGCGGGTTTGGCCAGCCCCAGCATTTT.

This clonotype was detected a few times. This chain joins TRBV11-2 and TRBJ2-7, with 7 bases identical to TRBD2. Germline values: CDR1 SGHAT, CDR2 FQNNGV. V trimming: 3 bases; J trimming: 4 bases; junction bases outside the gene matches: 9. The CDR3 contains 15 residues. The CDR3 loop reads CASSFIAGEGYEQYF. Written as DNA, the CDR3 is TGTGCCAGCAGCTTCATCGCGGGAGAAGGGTACGAGCAGTACTTC.

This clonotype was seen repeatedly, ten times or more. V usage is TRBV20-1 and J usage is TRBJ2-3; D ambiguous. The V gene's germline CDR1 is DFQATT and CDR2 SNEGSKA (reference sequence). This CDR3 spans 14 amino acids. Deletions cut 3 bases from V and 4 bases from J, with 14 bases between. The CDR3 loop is CSARSSRIPDTQYF. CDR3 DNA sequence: TGCAGTGCTAGGAGCTCGAGGATTCCAGATACGCAGTATTTT.

This CDR3 reads CASSPFPGGEKLFF. The CDR3 nucleotides read TGTGCCAGCTCACCCTTCCCTGGAGGTGAAAAACTGTTTTTT. The gene calls are TRBV18 and TRBJ1-4; D gene unclear. The CDR3 runs to 14 residues. Germline V CDR1 and CDR2: KGHSH, LQKENI. V was shortened by 3 bases and J by 7 bases, with 12 bases between the two germline ends.

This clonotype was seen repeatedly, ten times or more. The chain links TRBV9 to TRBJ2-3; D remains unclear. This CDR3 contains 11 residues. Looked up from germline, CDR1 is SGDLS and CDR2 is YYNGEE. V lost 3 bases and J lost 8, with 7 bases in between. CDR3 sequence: CASSASGTQYF. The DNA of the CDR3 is TGTGCCAGCAGCGCAAGTGGTACGCAGTATTTT.

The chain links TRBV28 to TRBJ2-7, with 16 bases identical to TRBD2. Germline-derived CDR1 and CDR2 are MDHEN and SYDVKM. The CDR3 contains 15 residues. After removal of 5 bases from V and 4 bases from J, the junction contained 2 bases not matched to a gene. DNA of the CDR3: TGTGCCAGCAGTATGGGACTAGCGGGAGGGTACGAGCAGTACTTC. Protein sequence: CASSMGLAGGYEQYF.

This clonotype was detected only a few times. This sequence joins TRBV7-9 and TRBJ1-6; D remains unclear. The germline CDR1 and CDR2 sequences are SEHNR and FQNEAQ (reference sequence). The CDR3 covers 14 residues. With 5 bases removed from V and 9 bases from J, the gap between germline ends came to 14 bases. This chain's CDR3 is CASSLYGESSPLHF. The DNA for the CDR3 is TGTGCCAGCAGCCTATACGGGGAGAGTTCACCCCTCCACTTT. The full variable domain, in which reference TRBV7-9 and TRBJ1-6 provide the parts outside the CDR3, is DTGVSQNPRHKITKRGQNVTFRCDPISEHNRLYWYRQTLGQGPEFLTYFQNEAQLEKSRLLSDRFSAERPKGSFSTLEIQRTEQGDSAMYLCASSLYGESSPLHFGNGTRLTVT.

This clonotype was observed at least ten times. The CDR3 nucleotides are TGCAGTGCCGCCCGGGAGCTAGCGGGAGGGCATACCGGGGAGCTGTTTTTT. Protein sequence: CSAARELAGGHTGELFF. The chain combines TRBV20-1 with TRBJ2-2, with 12 bases lining up with TRBD2. J was trimmed by 5 bases and V by 6 bases; bases with no gene match: 13. This CDR3 region has 17 residues. The germline V gene has CDR1 DFQATT and CDR2 SNEGSKA (reference sequence).

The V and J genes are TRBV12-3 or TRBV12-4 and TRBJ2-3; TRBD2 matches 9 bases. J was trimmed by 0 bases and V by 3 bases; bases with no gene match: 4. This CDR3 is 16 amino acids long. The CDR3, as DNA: TGTGCCAGCAGTTTTCTGCTAGCGGGGAGCACAGATACGCAGTATTTT. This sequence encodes CASSFLLAGSTDTQYF.

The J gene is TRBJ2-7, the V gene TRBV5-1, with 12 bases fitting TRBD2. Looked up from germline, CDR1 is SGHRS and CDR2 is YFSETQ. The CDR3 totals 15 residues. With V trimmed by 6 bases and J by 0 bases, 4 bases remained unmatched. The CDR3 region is CASTGLAGLSYEQYF. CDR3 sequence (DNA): TGCGCCAGCACCGGACTAGCGGGACTCTCCTACGAGCAGTACTTC.

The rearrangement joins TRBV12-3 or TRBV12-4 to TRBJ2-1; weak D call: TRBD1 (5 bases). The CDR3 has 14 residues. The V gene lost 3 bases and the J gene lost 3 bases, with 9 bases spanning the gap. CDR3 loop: CASSLSRGYNEQFF. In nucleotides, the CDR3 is TGTGCCAGCAGTTTGAGTAGGGGCTACAATGAGCAGTTCTTC.

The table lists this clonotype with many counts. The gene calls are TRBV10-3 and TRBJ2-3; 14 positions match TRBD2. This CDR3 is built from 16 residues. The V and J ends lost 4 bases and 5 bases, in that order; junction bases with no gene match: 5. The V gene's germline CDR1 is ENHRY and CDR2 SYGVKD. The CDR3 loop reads CAISGTSGRLRDTQYF. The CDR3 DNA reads TGTGCCATCAGTGGGACTAGCGGGAGGTTGAGAGATACGCAGTATTTT.

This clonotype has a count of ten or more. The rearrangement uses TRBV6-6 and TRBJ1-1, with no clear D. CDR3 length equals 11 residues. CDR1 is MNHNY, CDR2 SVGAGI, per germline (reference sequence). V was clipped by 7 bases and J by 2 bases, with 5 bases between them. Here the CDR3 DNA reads TGTGCCAGCATTGAAAACACTGAAGCTTTCTTT. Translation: CASIENTEAFF.

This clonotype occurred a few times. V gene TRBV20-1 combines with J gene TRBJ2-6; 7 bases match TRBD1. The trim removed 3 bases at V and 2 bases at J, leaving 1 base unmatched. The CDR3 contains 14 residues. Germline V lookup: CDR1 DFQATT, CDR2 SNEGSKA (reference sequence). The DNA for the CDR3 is TGCAGTGCTAGCAGGGGGACTGGGGCCAACGTCCTGACTTTC. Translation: CSASRGTGANVLTF.

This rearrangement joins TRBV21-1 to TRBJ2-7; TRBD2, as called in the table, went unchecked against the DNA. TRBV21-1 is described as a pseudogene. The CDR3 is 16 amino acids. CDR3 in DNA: TGTGCCAGCAGCAAAAAGGGTAGCGGGAGCTCCTACGAGCAGTACTTC. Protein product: CASSKKGSGSSYEQYF.

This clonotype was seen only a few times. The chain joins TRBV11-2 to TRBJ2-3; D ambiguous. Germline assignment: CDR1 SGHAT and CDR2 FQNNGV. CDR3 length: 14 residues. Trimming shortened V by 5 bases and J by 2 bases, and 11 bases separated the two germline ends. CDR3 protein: CASSERPSTDTQYF. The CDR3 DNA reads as TGTGCCAGCAGCGAGAGACCATCCACAGATACGCAGTATTTT.

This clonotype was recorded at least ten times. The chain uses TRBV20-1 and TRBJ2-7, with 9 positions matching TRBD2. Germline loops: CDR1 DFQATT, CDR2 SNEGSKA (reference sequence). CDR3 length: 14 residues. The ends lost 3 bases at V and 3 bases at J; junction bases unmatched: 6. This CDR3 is CSARLAGVGYEQYF. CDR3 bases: TGCAGTGCTAGGTTAGCGGGAGTCGGCTACGAGCAGTACTTC.

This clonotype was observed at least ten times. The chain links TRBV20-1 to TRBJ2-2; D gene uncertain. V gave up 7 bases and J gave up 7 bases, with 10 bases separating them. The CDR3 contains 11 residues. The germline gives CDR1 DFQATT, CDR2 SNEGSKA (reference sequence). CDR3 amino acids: CSVSIDGELFF. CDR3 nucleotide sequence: TGCAGTGTCTCAATCGACGGGGAGCTGTTTTTT.